This TCR beta chain is drawn from a study of T-cell reconstitution after alpha-beta-depleted transplantation in children. This CDR3 contains 15 residues. V was clipped by 1 base and J by 5 bases; unmatched bases: 4. The germline V gene encodes CDR1 SGHRS and CDR2 YFSETQ. It was with unique molecular identifiers that the TCRbeta library was prepared. TCRdb re-derived calls from the PCR reads in MiXCR, one entry per CDR3 protein. The sample holds nearly 400,000 distinct CDR3 sequences, over 20% seen once. The V gene is TRBV5-1, the J gene TRBJ2-7, with 12 bases lining up with TRBD2. The source material was PBMCs from the stem cell graft donor, sampled from the stem cell graft. The TCR comes from a human donor who donated a stem cell graft to a child with acute myeloid leukemia. The CDR3 protein is CASSLRTSGTDEQYF. CDR3 nucleotides: TGCGCCAGCAGCTTGAGGACTAGCGGGACGGACGAGCAGTACTTC.